The source of this T cell receptor beta chain is a study of molecular identifiers for immune sequencing clone quantification. V lost 1 base, J lost 0 bases, and 2 bases stayed unmatched. The CDR3 extends over 16 amino acids. The germline V gene has CDR1 LNHDA and CDR2 SQIVND (reference sequence). This clonotype was seen repeatedly, ten times or more. TCRdb re-analysed the PCR reads in MiXCR, keeping a single row per CDR3 protein. The data show some 91,000 distinct CDR3 sequences, about 24% seen once. The chain couples TRBV19 to TRBJ2-3; the match to TRBD2 covers 9 bases. The TCR was taken from a human donor in good health. Some libraries in this study had Jurkat cell RNA spiked in. The sequenced sample consisted of naive CD8+ T cells from blood, with Jurkat cell RNA spiked in. The subset here: FACS-sorted CD8+CD4-CCR7+CD45RA+ naive T cells. The CDR3 protein is CASSIALAGSTDTQYF. The CDR3 DNA reads as TGTGCCAGTAGTATAGCACTAGCGGGTAGCACAGATACGCAGTATTTT.